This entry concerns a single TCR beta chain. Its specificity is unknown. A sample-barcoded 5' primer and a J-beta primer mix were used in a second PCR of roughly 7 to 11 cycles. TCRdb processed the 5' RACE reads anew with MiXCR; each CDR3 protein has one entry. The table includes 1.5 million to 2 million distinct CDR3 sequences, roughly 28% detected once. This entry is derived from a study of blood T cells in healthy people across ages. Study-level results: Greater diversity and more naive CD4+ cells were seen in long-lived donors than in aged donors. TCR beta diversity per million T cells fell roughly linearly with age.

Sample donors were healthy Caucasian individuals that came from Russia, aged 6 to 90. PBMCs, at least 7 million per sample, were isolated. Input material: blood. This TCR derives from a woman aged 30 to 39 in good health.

The CDR3 sequence is CATSTLDCNEQYF. Written as DNA, the CDR3 is TGTGCCACCAGCACCCTTGATTGCAATGAGCAGTACTTC. The genes are TRBV15 and TRBJ2-5; D uncertain. Germline V CDR1 and CDR2: LNHNV, YYDKDF (reference sequence). The CDR3 length is 13 residues. Trimming stripped 4 bases from V and 11 bases from J, with 17 bases between.